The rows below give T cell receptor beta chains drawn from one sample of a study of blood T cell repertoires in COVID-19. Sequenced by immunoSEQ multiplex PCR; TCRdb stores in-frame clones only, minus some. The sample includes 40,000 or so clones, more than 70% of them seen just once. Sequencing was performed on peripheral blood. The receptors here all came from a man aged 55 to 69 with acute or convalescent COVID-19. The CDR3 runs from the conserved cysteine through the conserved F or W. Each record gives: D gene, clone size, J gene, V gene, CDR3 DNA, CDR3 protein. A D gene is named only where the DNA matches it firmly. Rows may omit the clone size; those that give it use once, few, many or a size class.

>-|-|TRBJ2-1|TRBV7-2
TGTGCCAGCAGCTTAGTGAGGGTTGAGCAGTTCTTC
CASSLVRVEQFF
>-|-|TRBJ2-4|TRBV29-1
TGCAGCGTTGAGCTAGGTGTAGCCAAAAACATTCAGTACTTC
CSVELGVAKNIQYF
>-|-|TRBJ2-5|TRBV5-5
TGTGCCAGCAGCTTGGGCGGGGGCAGTGGGGAGACCCAGTACTTC
CASSLGGGSGETQYF
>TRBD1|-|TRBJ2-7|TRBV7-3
TGTGCCAGCAGCCCCGGGACAGGAGGAGAGCAGTACTTC
CASSPGTGGEQYF
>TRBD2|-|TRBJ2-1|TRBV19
TGTGCCAGTACCCGGACTAGCGGACTCTACAATGAGCAGTTCTTC
CASTRTSGLYNEQFF
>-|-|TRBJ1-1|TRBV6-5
TGTGCCAGCAGTCCCCCGAGCTACACTGAAGCTTTCTTT
CASSPPSYTEAFF
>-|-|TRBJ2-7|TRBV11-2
TGTGCCAGCAGCCCCTCAGGGGTCGAGCAGTACTTC
CASSPSGVEQYF
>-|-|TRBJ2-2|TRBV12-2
TGTGCAAGTCGCCCCAGGGGCAGAACGAACACCGGGGAGCTGTTTTTT
CASRPRGRTNTGELFF
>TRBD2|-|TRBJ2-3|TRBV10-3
TGTGCCGCCGGGACTAGCGGGAGCGCGGAAGATACGCAGTATTTT
CAAGTSGSAEDTQYF
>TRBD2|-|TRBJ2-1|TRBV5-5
TGTGCCAGCAGCTGGGGGCCTAGCGGGGCATACAATGAGCAGTTCTTC
CASSWGPSGAYNEQFF
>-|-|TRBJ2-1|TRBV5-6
TGTGCCAGCAGCTATTACACCCCCAGCTCCTACAATGAGCAGTTCTTC
CASSYYTPSSYNEQFF
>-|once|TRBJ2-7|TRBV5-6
TGTGCCAGCAGCTTCGCCCTAGGTGGCGAGCAGTACTTC
CASSFALGGEQYF
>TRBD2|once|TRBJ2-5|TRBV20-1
TGCAGTGCGGGGGGGGAGACCCAGTACTTC
CSAGGETQYF
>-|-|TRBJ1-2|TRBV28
TGTGCCAGCACCCCCCCGGGGGTGTATGGCTACACCTTC
CASTPPGVYGYTF
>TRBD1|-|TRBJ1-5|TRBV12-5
TGTGCTAGTGCAGTCGGGACAGGGTTCCGTCAGCCCCAGCATTTT
CASAVGTGFRQPQHF
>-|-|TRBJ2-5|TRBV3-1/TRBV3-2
TGTGCCAGCAGCCAAGCCCCCGTAGCGGCGAATCAAGAGACCCAGTACTTC
CASSQAPVAANQETQYF
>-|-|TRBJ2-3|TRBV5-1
TGCGCCAGCAGCTTGTCTGCAGGGCCCACAGATACGCAGTATTTT
CASSLSAGPTDTQYF
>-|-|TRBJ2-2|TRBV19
TGTGCCAGCGCACAGCCAAACACCGGGGAGCTGTTTTTT
CASAQPNTGELFF
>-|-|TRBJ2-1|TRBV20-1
TGCAGTGCTAGATTAGTTACTGAGCAGTTCTTC
CSARLVTEQFF
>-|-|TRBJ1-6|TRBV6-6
TGTGCCAGCAGCCCCCTTGGGGGCGTCAATAATTCACCCCTCCACTTT
CASSPLGGVNNSPLHF
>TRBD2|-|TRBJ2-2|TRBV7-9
TGTGCCAGCAAAACTAGCGGGAGCTCTGGGGAGCTGTTTTTT
CASKTSGSSGELFF
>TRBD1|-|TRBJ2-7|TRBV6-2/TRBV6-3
TGTGCCAGCAGTGCCGGGACAGGGAAAACTAGCTCCTACGAGCAGTACTTC
CASSAGTGKTSSYEQYF
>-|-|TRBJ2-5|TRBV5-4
TGTGCCAGCAGCTTGGATCAGGGGAAAGAGACCCAGTACTTC
CASSLDQGKETQYF
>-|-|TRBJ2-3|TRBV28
TGTGCCAGCAGTTCGACTAGTTCCAGAGATACGCAGTATTTT
CASSSTSSRDTQYF
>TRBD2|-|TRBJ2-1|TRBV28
TGTGCCAGCAGTTTTCTAGCGGGAGGATACAATGAGCAGTTCTTC
CASSFLAGGYNEQFF
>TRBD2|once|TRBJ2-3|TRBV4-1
TGCGCCAGCAGCCTAGCGGGGCTCACAGATACGCAGTATTTT
CASSLAGLTDTQYF
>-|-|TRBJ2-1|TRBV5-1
TGCGCCAGCAGCGTAGCGGAGGTGCAGTTCTTC
CASSVAEVQFF
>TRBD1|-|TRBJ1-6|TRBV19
TGTGCCACCCAGGGGGAGCGTAATTCACCCCTCCACTTT
CATQGERNSPLHF
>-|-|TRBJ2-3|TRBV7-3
TGTGCCAGCAGCATACAGGGAAGAGATACGCAGTATTTT
CASSIQGRDTQYF
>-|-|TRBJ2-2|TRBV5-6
TGTGCCAGCAGCTTTTTAGTGGTCGCGGAGCTGTTTTTT
CASSFLVVAELFF
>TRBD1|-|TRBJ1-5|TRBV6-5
TGTGCCAGCAGCCCGGACAGGGCTCAGCCCCAGCATTTT
CASSPDRAQPQHF
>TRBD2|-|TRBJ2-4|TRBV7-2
TGTGCCAGCAGCCCCAATAGCGGGGGGGGCGGCATTCAGTACTTC
CASSPNSGGGGIQYF
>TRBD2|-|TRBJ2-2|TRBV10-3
TGTGCCATCGGGACGGGGGGAGAGACCGGGGAGCTGTTTTTT
CAIGTGGETGELFF
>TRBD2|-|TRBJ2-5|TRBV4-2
TGTGCCAGCAGCCAAGATCAAGCGGGGGAGGAGACCCAGTACTTC
CASSQDQAGEETQYF
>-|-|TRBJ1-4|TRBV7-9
TGTGCCAGCAGCTTAGCCGGTGATAATGAAAAACTGTTTTTT
CASSLAGDNEKLFF
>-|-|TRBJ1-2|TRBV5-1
TGCGCCAGCAGCTTGGAGGCAGGGGCGGGCGGCTACACCTTC
CASSLEAGAGGYTF
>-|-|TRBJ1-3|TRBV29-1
TGCAGCGTTGGGCTGGGGGCTCTGGGAGGAAACACCATATATTTT
CSVGLGALGGNTIYF
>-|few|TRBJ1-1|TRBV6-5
TGTGCCAGCAGGGAGGCCGGAGCTTTCTTT
CASREAGAFF
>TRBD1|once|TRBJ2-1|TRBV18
TGTGCCAGCTCACCTCTAGCTGGACAGGGGAATGAGCAGTTCTTC
CASSPLAGQGNEQFF
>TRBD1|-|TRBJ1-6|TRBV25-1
TGTGCCAGCAGTGAATCCGGACAGGGTAATTCACCCCTCCACTTT
CASSESGQGNSPLHF
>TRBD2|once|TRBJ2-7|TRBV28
TGTGCCAGCAGCCCACTAGCGGGAGTTGGTGAGCAGTACTTC
CASSPLAGVGEQYF
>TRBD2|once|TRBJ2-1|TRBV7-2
TGTGCCAGCAGCCCAGGACTAGCACACTCCTACAATGAGCAGTTCTTC
CASSPGLAHSYNEQFF
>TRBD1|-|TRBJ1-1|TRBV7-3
TGTGCCAGCAGCTTAAGTGGGACAGGGGGCTACGAAGCTTTCTTT
CASSLSGTGGYEAFF
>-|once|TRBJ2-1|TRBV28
TGTGCCAGCAGTCCAGACTTTCTAAGCTCCTACAATGAGCAGTTCTTC
CASSPDFLSSYNEQFF
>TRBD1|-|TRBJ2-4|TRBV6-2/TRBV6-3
TGTGCCAGCAGCCAAACAGGGGGCTCTGACAAAAACATTCAGTACTTC
CASSQTGGSDKNIQYF
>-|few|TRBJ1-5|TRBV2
TGTGCCAGCCGGACAGAACCCAATCAGCCCCAGCATTTT
CASRTEPNQPQHF
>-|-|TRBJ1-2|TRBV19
TGTGCCAGTAGTGCACAGGGTGGCTATGGCTACACCTTC
CASSAQGGYGYTF
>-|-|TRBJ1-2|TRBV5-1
TGCGCCAGCAGCCCCCAGGGTAGGGATGGCTACACCTTC
CASSPQGRDGYTF
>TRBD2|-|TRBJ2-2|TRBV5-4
TGTGCCAGCAGCACGACTAGCGGGAGAACCGGGGAGCTGTTTTTT
CASSTTSGRTGELFF
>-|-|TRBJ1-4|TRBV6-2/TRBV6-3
TGTGCCAGCAGTTCGACCGGGAAAACTAATGAAAAACTGTTTTTT
CASSSTGKTNEKLFF
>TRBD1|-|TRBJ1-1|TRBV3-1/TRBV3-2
TGTGCCAGCAGCTCCCTACCAGGGGGAACTGAAGCTTTCTTT
CASSSLPGGTEAFF
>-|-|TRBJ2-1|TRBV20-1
TGCAGTGCTAGTCAGGCCGGGGTAAGCTCCTACAATGAGCAGTTCTTC
CSASQAGVSSYNEQFF